These T cell receptor beta chains were read from a single sample in a study of molecular identifiers for immune sequencing clone quantification. One entry per CDR3 protein, called by TCRdb with MiXCR from the PCR reads. The table records about 640,000 distinct CDR3 sequences, approximately 20% of them present only once. Sequencing used naive CD8+ T cells from blood, with Jurkat cell RNA spiked in. Receptors originate from a human donor in good health. Some libraries in this study had Jurkat cell RNA spiked in. The conserved cysteine and the conserved F or W are not part of the CDR3 here. Part of the rows lack a size; the others show once, few, many or a class for expanded clones.

>TRBJ2-1|TRBV24-1|many
ATSELENNEQF
>TRBJ2-1|TRBV28|many
ASSLDRGYRNEQF
>TRBJ1-6|TRBV2|.
ASLDAYTLH
>TRBJ1-1|TRBV13|many
ASSSLRIGAEAF
>TRBJ2-7|TRBV5-1|many
ASSSRDNNYEQY
>TRBJ2-7|TRBV7-2|.
ASSLVLNYEQY
>TRBJ2-7|TRBV19|.
ASSPGTSEQY
>TRBJ2-3|TRBV19|many
ASSIVGDTQY
>TRBJ2-7|TRBV12-3/TRBV12-4|.
ASSLFFRTGGVYEQY
>TRBJ2-3|TRBV6-6|many
ASSYVLAGVGTDTQY
>TRBJ1-4|TRBV20-1|few
SARDGGRDREFEKLF
>TRBJ2-7|TRBV6-5|many
ASSYGQGADEQY
>TRBJ2-7|TRBV25-1|few
ASSTPGGANSYEQY
>TRBJ2-1|TRBV7-9|many
ASSLKGETYNEQF
>TRBJ1-6|TRBV7-7|few
ASSRDRDSPLH